A selection of T cell receptor beta chains follows, all from one sample in a study of beta chain features in type 1 diabetes. Profiling relied on immunoSEQ multiplex PCR, and the TCRdb table lists in-frame clones only, not all of them. The table lists more than 250,000 clones, around 24% of them singletons, with around 0.013% in the top ten. The sample comprised naive CD4+ T cells from blood. Source of these receptors: a woman aged 30 to 39 with type 1 diabetes. CDR3s include the opening cysteine and the closing phenylalanine or tryptophan. Each record gives: CDR3 DNA, CDR3 protein, J gene, D gene, V gene, clone size. A D gene is named only where the DNA matches it firmly. Some rows mark clone size as missing; the rest say once, few, many or name a class of expanded clone.

DNA: TGTGCCAGCAGTTCCGCGACTAGTCTGGGATACAATGAGCAGTTCTTC; CDR3: CASSSATSLGYNEQFF; J: TRBJ2-1; D: NA; V: TRBV28; size: NA
DNA: TGTGCCAGCAGCTTAGCCTTGACTAGCGGGAGCCGTGGGGGAGATACGCAGTATTTT; CDR3: CASSLALTSGSRGGDTQYF; J: TRBJ2-3; D: TRBD2; V: TRBV11-2; size: NA
DNA: TGTGCCAGCAGTACGCCGGGACAGGGGATAGCCGGGGAGCTGTTTTTT; CDR3: CASSTPGQGIAGELFF; J: TRBJ2-2; D: TRBD1; V: TRBV28; size: few
DNA: TGCAGCGGGCGACAGGGGCAAGAGACCCAGTACTTC; CDR3: CSGRQGQETQYF; J: TRBJ2-5; D: TRBD1; V: TRBV29-1; size: few
DNA: TGTGCCAGCAGCGGGCCGGGACAGGGGTATGAAAAACTGTTTTTT; CDR3: CASSGPGQGYEKLFF; J: TRBJ1-4; D: TRBD1; V: TRBV9; size: NA
DNA: TGTGCCAGCAGTGAAAGGGGACAGAACTATGGCTACACCTTC; CDR3: CASSERGQNYGYTF; J: TRBJ1-2; D: TRBD1; V: TRBV25-1; size: few
DNA: TGTGCCAGCAGCTTGGTGGCGGGAGCCCCACATGAGCAGTTCTTC; CDR3: CASSLVAGAPHEQFF; J: TRBJ2-1; D: TRBD2; V: TRBV5-4; size: few
DNA: TGTGCCAGCAGCCCGGGACTAGCCTACGAGCAGTACTTC; CDR3: CASSPGLAYEQYF; J: TRBJ2-7; D: TRBD2; V: TRBV13; size: once
DNA: TGCAGCGTTGCGGACAAGGACTATGGCTACACCTTC; CDR3: CSVADKDYGYTF; J: TRBJ1-2; D: NA; V: TRBV29-1; size: few
DNA: TGCAGCGTAGCAAGCGGGAGGGACTTCACAGATACGCAGTATTTT; CDR3: CSVASGRDFTDTQYF; J: TRBJ2-3; D: TRBD2; V: TRBV29-1; size: NA
DNA: TGTGCCTGGAGCCGGGGTAATCCAACAGATACGCAGTATTTT; CDR3: CAWSRGNPTDTQYF; J: TRBJ2-3; D: NA; V: TRBV30; size: NA
DNA: TGTGCCTGGAGTAATGGTTGGCGGGATCATGCCTACGAGCAGTACTTC; CDR3: CAWSNGWRDHAYEQYF; J: TRBJ2-7; D: NA; V: TRBV30; size: NA
DNA: TGTGCCTGGAGCCCATCGGGTGGCTACACCTTC; CDR3: CAWSPSGGYTF; J: TRBJ1-2; D: NA; V: TRBV30; size: NA
DNA: TGCGCCAGCAGCCACTCTAGCGGGATGGGTCTGGGCACAGATACGCAGTATTTT; CDR3: CASSHSSGMGLGTDTQYF; J: TRBJ2-3; D: TRBD2; V: TRBV5-1; size: NA
DNA: TGTGCCAGCAGTCCCGAGACAGGGGGCCACGAGCAGTACTTC; CDR3: CASSPETGGHEQYF; J: TRBJ2-7; D: TRBD1; V: TRBV28; size: NA
DNA: TGCAGCGGGTGGGTAGCGGGCACAGATACGCAGTATTTT; CDR3: CSGWVAGTDTQYF; J: TRBJ2-3; D: NA; V: TRBV29-1; size: few
DNA: TGTGCCAGCAGCTTCCAACTAGCGTTAGGGTACGAGCAGTACTTC; CDR3: CASSFQLALGYEQYF; J: TRBJ2-7; D: TRBD2; V: TRBV7-2; size: few
DNA: TGTGCCAGCCGGACAGGCACAACTAATGAAAAACTGTTTTTT; CDR3: CASRTGTTNEKLFF; J: TRBJ1-4; D: TRBD1; V: TRBV6-5; size: once
DNA: TGTGCCAGCGGCAAGTATCAGCCCCAGCATTTT; CDR3: CASGKYQPQHF; J: TRBJ1-5; D: NA; V: TRBV9; size: few
DNA: TGCGCCAGCAGCCCAACCGGAACAGCACCCTACAATGAGCAGTTCTTC; CDR3: CASSPTGTAPYNEQFF; J: TRBJ2-1; D: NA; V: TRBV5-1; size: few
DNA: TGCGCCAGCAGCTTGGTATCCGGAGGGCCGAGTAATGAGCAGTTCTTC; CDR3: CASSLVSGGPSNEQFF; J: TRBJ2-1; D: NA; V: TRBV5-1; size: few
DNA: TGTGCCAGCAGTTTCCGGGACAGATCTTACTACACCTTC; CDR3: CASSFRDRSYYTF; J: TRBJ1-2; D: TRBD1; V: TRBV27; size: NA
DNA: TGTGCCTGGAGTGTCAGGGGGCGTTTTGAAAAACTGTTTTTT; CDR3: CAWSVRGRFEKLFF; J: TRBJ1-4; D: TRBD1; V: TRBV30; size: NA
DNA: TGTGCCAGCTCCCCAGTGGCGAACACTGAAGCTTTCTTT; CDR3: CASSPVANTEAFF; J: TRBJ1-1; D: NA; V: TRBV18; size: NA
DNA: TGCGCCAGCAGCCAAGATAACGGAGGGGGCTATAACACTGAAGCTTTCTTT; CDR3: CASSQDNGGGYNTEAFF; J: TRBJ1-1; D: TRBD1; V: TRBV4-1; size: NA
DNA: TGCAGCGTTGGGGTAGGGGGCACTGAAGCTTTCTTT; CDR3: CSVGVGGTEAFF; J: TRBJ1-1; D: NA; V: TRBV29-1; size: NA